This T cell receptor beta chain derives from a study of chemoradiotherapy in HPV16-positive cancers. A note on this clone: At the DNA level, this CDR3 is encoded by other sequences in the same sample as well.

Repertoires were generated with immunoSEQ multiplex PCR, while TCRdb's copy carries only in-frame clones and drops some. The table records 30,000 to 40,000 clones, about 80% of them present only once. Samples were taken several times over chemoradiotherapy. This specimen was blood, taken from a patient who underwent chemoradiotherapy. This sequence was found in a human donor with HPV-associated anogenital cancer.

Here the CDR3 reads CASSFGTATYEQYF. In DNA form, the CDR3 reads TGTGCCAGCAGCTTTGGGACGGCAACCTACGAGCAGTACTTC. The chain uses TRBV7-2 and TRBJ2-7; possibly TRBD1 or TRBD2 for D (5 bases each). The V gene's germline CDR1 is SGHTA and CDR2 FQGNSA. Trimming removed 3 bases at V and 2 bases at J, with 11 bases between. CDR3 size: 14 residues.